One sample yielded the 19 T cell receptor beta chains listed below, sequenced in a study of T cells in Graves' hyperthyroidism and ophthalmopathy. From RNA transcripts, TCR beta CDR3 regions were amplified. The study used the HTBI primer set for a first-round RT-PCR of the TCR CDR3. One entry per CDR3 protein, called by TCRdb with MiXCR from the multiplex PCR reads. The data show 640,000 or so distinct CDR3 sequences, approximately 14% seen once. The specimen sequenced was blood. The origin of the receptors is a woman aged 40 to 49 with Graves' ophthalmopathy.

This clonotype was seen ten or more times. CDR3: CASRAPDARSYEQYF. For the CDR3, the DNA is TGTGCCAGCAGGGCTCCCGACGCCCGCTCCTACGAGCAGTACTTC. The genes are TRBV6-1 and TRBJ2-7; D is undetermined. Germline CDR1 is MNHNS and CDR2 is SASEGT. The V end lost 6 bases, the J end lost 0 bases, and 15 bases lay between the germline ends. The CDR3 length is 15 residues.

This clonotype showed up many times. One junction end disagrees with the germline gene, perhaps due to a read error. CDR3 sequence: CAISGQGAREGYTF. CDR3 coding DNA: TGTGCCATCAGTGGACAGGGGGCGCGGGAAGGCTACACCTTC. The gene calls are TRBV24-1 and TRBJ1-2; 11 bases line up with TRBD1. The CDR3 extends over 14 amino acids. CDR1 is KGHDR and CDR2 is SFDVKD in the germline V gene.

This clonotype was picked up many times. CDR3 nucleotides: TGTGCCAGCAGCCGGAGTGGCTCCAGGGAGACCCAGTACTTC. It is translated as CASSRSGSRETQYF. V is TRBV14 and J is TRBJ2-5; D is unclear. Germline V gene sequence: CDR1 SGHDN, CDR2 FVKESK. Trimming left V 4 bases short and J 5 bases short, with 14 bases between. This CDR3 contains 14 residues. Looking up the rest from reference TRBV14 and TRBJ2-5 gives the full variable domain: EAGVTQFPSHSVIEKGQTVTLRCDPISGHDNLYWYRRVMGKEIKFLLHFVKESKQDESGMPNNRFLAERTGGTYSTLKVQPAELEDSGVYFCASSRSGSRETQYFGPGTRLLVL.

This clonotype was recorded at least ten times. An end of the junction does not agree with germline; a read error may underlie this. V is TRBV6-1 and J is TRBJ1-1; D may be TRBD1 (6 bases). Germline V CDR1 and CDR2: MNHNS, SASEGT. The length of the CDR3 is 13 residues. CDR3 protein: CTSSEVNRATAFF. CDR3 DNA sequence: TGTACCAGCAGTGAAGTAAACAGGGCTACAGCTTTCTTT.

This clonotype was seen a handful of times. The V gene is TRBV4-3, the J gene TRBJ2-5, with TRBD1 matching over 9 bases. The V gene end was trimmed by 4 bases and the J gene end by 5 bases; junction bases not matched to a gene: 14. The germline CDR1 and CDR2 sequences are LGHNA and YSLEER. This CDR3 is built from 17 residues. The CDR3 nucleotides are TGCGCCAGCAGCCCATCTTCCGGGACAGGGAGTTTTGAGACCCAGTACTTC. It encodes CASSPSSGTGSFETQYF.

This clonotype was seen many times. V usage is TRBV28 and J usage is TRBJ1-5; 8 bases match TRBD1. V shed 1 base, J shed 5 bases, and the junction held 4 bases outside the gene matches. The V gene's germline CDR1 is MDHEN and CDR2 SYDVKM. The CDR3 runs 15 residues. The CDR3 region has the DNA TGTGCCAGCAGTTTATCAGGACAGGGTGATCAGCCCCAGCATTTT. Its protein product is CASSLSGQGDQPQHF.

This clonotype has at least ten counts. V is TRBV15 and J is TRBJ2-7; possible D gene TRBD2, 6 bases. The CDR3 covers 15 residues. Trimming took off 0 bases at V and 2 bases at J, with 11 bases between the two ends. Germline loops: CDR1 LNHNV, CDR2 YYDKDF (reference sequence). Here the CDR3 DNA reads TGTGCCACCAGCAGAGATCCGGGGGATCCCTACGAGCAGTACTTC. This gives the protein CATSRDPGDPYEQYF.

V gene TRBV18 combines with J gene TRBJ2-7; 9 bases agree with TRBD2. Germline-derived CDR1 and CDR2 are KGHSH and LQKENI. This CDR3 spans 17 amino acids. Trimming took 1 base from V and 1 from J; bases not matched to a gene: 8. The CDR3 here is CASSPRRVAGVSYEQYF. DNA for the CDR3: TGTGCCAGCTCACCACGAAGGGTAGCGGGAGTTTCCTACGAGCAGTACTTC.

The rearrangement links TRBV24-1 to TRBJ2-7; TRBD2 agrees at 7 bases. This CDR3 has 12 residues. Germline loops: CDR1 KGHDR, CDR2 SFDVKD. V shed 4 bases, J shed 6 bases, and the junction held 2 bases outside the gene matches. CDR3 sequence (DNA): TGTGCCACCAGTGAGGCGGGAGTCGAGCAGTACTTC. Protein sequence: CATSEAGVEQYF.

This clonotype has more than one count but fewer than ten. The rearrangement uses TRBV5-1 and TRBJ1-2; 8 positions match TRBD1. V shed 4 bases and J 3 bases; nucleotides not matched to a gene: 11. This CDR3 spans 16 amino acids. Germline CDR1 and CDR2: SGHRS and YFSETQ. As DNA, the CDR3 is TGCGCCAGCAGCCCAGGGGGCAGTTGGGTTGACTATGGCTACACCTTC. Its translation is CASSPGGSWVDYGYTF.

This clonotype has at least ten counts. The J gene is TRBJ1-1, the V gene TRBV28; weak D call: TRBD1 (5 bases). V was shortened by 4 bases and J by 1 base, with 10 bases between the two germline ends. Germline V CDR1 and CDR2: MDHEN, SYDVKM. The CDR3 runs to 14 residues. CDR3 amino acids: CASSSLGENTEAFF. In DNA form, the CDR3 reads TGTGCCAGCAGTTCCTTGGGGGAGAACACTGAAGCTTTCTTT.

This clonotype appeared many times. The CDR3 nucleotides read TGTGCCAGCAGCTTAGTGGCGGGCAGAAGCTCCTACGAGCAGTACTTC. It translates to CASSLVAGRSSYEQYF. V is TRBV11-2 and J is TRBJ2-7; possible D gene TRBD2, 5 bases. Germline CDR1 SGHAT, CDR2 FQNNGV. With 1 base removed from V and 0 bases from J, the gap between germline ends came to 13 bases. The CDR3 covers 16 residues.

This clonotype was seen at least ten times. In DNA form, the CDR3 reads TGTGCCAGCAGTAGGGGGACGGACCAGCAGTACTTC. This gives the protein CASSRGTDQQYF. The chain combines TRBV6-1 with TRBJ2-7, with D tentatively TRBD1 (6 bases). The germline V gene encodes CDR1 MNHNS and CDR2 SASEGT. The CDR3 runs 12 residues. The V and J ends lost 5 bases and 8 bases respectively, with 13 bases between them.

This clonotype was detected a few times. A much larger clone sits a single nucleotide away, making a read error possible. This chain connects TRBV27 to TRBJ2-5; D remains ambiguous. This CDR3 contains 13 residues. Germline CDR1 is MNHEY and CDR2 is SMNVEV (reference sequence). For the CDR3, the DNA is TGTGCCAGCAGCCGAAGATTCGCGGAGACCCAGCACTTC. The encoded protein is CASSRRFAETQHF.

With respect to this clonotype: A read error is possible here, since a much larger clone lies one base away. The CDR3 end shows no conserved phenylalanine or tryptophan, and so a read error is likely. This chain uses TRBV28 with TRBJ1-2; D uncertain. The CDR3 contains 13 residues. The germline V gene has CDR1 MDHEN and CDR2 SYDVKM. Between the trimmed V and J ends, which lost 2 bases and 4 bases, there was a span of 8 bases. DNA of the CDR3: TGTGCCAGCAGTTTAATGACATTCTATGGCTACACCGTC. This codes for CASSLMTFYGYTV.

This clonotype has a handful of counts. The CDR3 sequence: CSARPGTGNTGELFF. CDR3 DNA: TGCAGTGCTCGCCCAGGGACAGGGAACACCGGGGAGCTGTTTTTT. The chain couples TRBV20-1 to TRBJ2-2, with TRBD1 matching 8 bases. The V and J ends lost 5 bases and 1 base, in that order; junction bases with no gene match: 6. Germline values: CDR1 DFQATT, CDR2 SNEGSKA (reference sequence). This CDR3 comprises 15 residues.

The V call is TRBV30, the J call TRBJ2-2; no clear D gene. The CDR3 has 12 amino acids. The V gene's germline CDR1 is GTSNPN and CDR2 SVGIG (reference sequence). With 8 bases removed from V and 6 bases from J, the gap between germline ends came to 13 bases. CDR3 loop: CAGDYGAGELFF. The CDR3 DNA follows: TGTGCCGGGGATTACGGAGCCGGGGAGCTGTTTTTT.

Only a few counts were recorded for this clonotype. This likely stems from a read error, as it lies one base from a far larger clone. The chain carries TRBV13 and TRBJ2-7; no clear D gene. The CDR3 consists of 13 residues. Per the germline V gene, CDR1 is PRHDT and CDR2 is FYEKMQ (reference sequence). The CDR3 sequence is CASSPASGYGQYF. The CDR3, as DNA: TGTGCCAGCAGCCCCGCTAGTGGTTACGGGCAGTACTTC.

This clonotype turned up a few times. The J gene is TRBJ2-4, the V gene TRBV10-3; D perhaps matches TRBD2 (5 bases). Deletions cut 0 bases from V and 8 bases from J, with 8 bases between. Germline V gives CDR1 ENHRY, CDR2 SYGVKD. There are 13 residues in the CDR3. The CDR3 nucleotides are TGTGCCATCAGTGAGTCGGACGGGGACATTCAGTACTTC. This encodes CAISESDGDIQYF.